The rows below give T cell receptor beta chains drawn from one sample of a study of control samples from healthy donors and cancer patients. Sequencing used immunoSEQ multiplex PCR; TCRdb keeps in-frame clones, though not all of them. Of around 130,000 clones in the sample, nearly 90% were seen once. Source material: PBMCs. Receptors originate from a man aged 50-59 years with head and neck cancer. The CDR3 runs from the conserved cysteine through the conserved F or W. D genes are given only for firm matches. Size values are once, few and many counts, or a class for expanded clones, and some rows have none.

D gene,J gene,clone size,V gene,CDR3 protein,CDR3 DNA
NA,TRBJ2-3,NA,TRBV4-2,CASSQEGLDTQYF,TGTGCCAGCAGCCAAGAGGGATTAGATACGCAGTATTTT
TRBD2,TRBJ2-5,NA,TRBV2,CASSLEGLASQTQYF,TGTGCCAGCAGTTTAGAAGGACTAGCTTCACAGACCCAGTACTTC
NA,TRBJ2-5,NA,TRBV11-2,CASSSNGGARETQYF,TGTGCCAGCAGCTCCAATGGGGGCGCCAGAGAGACCCAGTACTTC
NA,TRBJ2-1,once,TRBV2,CASSDRPQNNEQFF,TGTGCCAGCAGTGATCGGCCCCAAAACAATGAGCAGTTCTTC
NA,TRBJ2-5,NA,TRBV5-1,CASRGSPQETQYF,TGCGCCAGCAGGGGTTCGCCCCAAGAGACCCAGTACTTC
NA,TRBJ2-7,NA,TRBV6-4,CASSPMIRPAYEQYF,TGTGCCAGCAGCCCAATGATTCGCCCAGCCTACGAGCAGTACTTC
NA,TRBJ1-6,NA,TRBV19,CASKSWSNNSPLHF,TGTGCCAGTAAATCATGGTCCAACAATTCACCCCTCCACTTT
TRBD1,TRBJ2-5,NA,TRBV27,CASSLLGQDQETQYF,TGTGCCAGCAGTTTATTAGGACAGGACCAAGAGACCCAGTACTTC
NA,TRBJ2-1,NA,TRBV25-1,CASSERTDNEQFF,TGTGCCAGCAGTGAAAGGACAGACAATGAGCAGTTCTTC
TRBD1,TRBJ2-7,once,TRBV7-9,CSSEGASYEQYF,TGTAGTTCCGAGGGGGCCTCCTACGAGCAGTACTTC
TRBD1,TRBJ2-7,NA,TRBV28,CASRKGTGGEEQYF,TGTGCCAGCAGGAAAGGGACAGGGGGCGAGGAGCAGTACTTC
NA,TRBJ2-7,NA,TRBV27,CASSLSGRAYEQYF,TGTGCCAGCAGTTTATCAGGCCGAGCCTACGAGCAGTACTTC
NA,TRBJ1-6,NA,TRBV18,CASSPGSYNSPLHF,TGTGCCAGCTCACCGGGATCCTATAATTCACCCCTCCACTTT
NA,TRBJ1-6,NA,TRBV6-5,CASSYTTGPYNSPLHF,TGTGCCAGCAGTTACACCACAGGACCCTATAATTCACCCCTCCACTTT